A single sample is the source of the 26 T cell receptor beta chains below, sequenced in a study of shared clonotypes between healthy human individuals. Produced via immunoSEQ multiplex PCR; TCRdb's table is partial and in-frame only. This sample yields around 320,000 clones, of which 80% to 90% are seen a single time; around 15% belongs to the top ten. The sample taken for sequencing was memory CD8+ T cells sorted from blood. This sample's subset: CD45RO+ cells pooled with CCR7-negative TemRA cells. The receptors come from a man aged 18-30 years in good health.

The chain has TRBV5-6 and TRBJ2-7; the D is unclear. Looked up from germline, CDR1 is SGHDT and CDR2 is YYEEEE. Trimming pared 4 bases from V and 5 bases from J, leaving 7 bases between. This CDR3 has 11 amino acids. DNA of the CDR3: TGTGCCAGCAGCCACAGCGACGAGCAGTACTTC. Its translation: CASSHSDEQYF. The full variable domain, rest sourced from reference TRBV5-6 and TRBJ2-7, is DAGVTQSPTHLIKTRGQQVTLRCSPKSGHDTVSWYQQALGQGPQFIFQYYEEEERQRGNFPDRFSGHQFPNYSSELNVNALLLGDSALYLCASSHSDEQYFGPGTRLTVT.

The gene calls are TRBV4-1 and TRBJ1-1; TRBD1 aligns across 10 bases. Germline V lookup: CDR1 MGHRA, CDR2 YSYEKL. V was clipped by 3 bases and J by 0 bases; unmatched bases: 10. The CDR3 consists of 18 residues. The CDR3 is CASSQLRQGAMMNTEAFF. The CDR3 region has the DNA TGCGCCAGCAGCCAGTTACGACAGGGGGCTATGATGAACACTGAAGCTTTCTTT.

The V and J genes are TRBV28 and TRBJ2-2; TRBD2 matches 7 bases. The V segment lost 8 bases and the J segment 1 base; nucleotides outside the gene matches: 1. Germline V CDR1 and CDR2: MDHEN, SYDVKM. This CDR3 contains 13 residues. The DNA of the CDR3 is TGTGCCAGCCGGGGGGAGAACACCGGGGAGCTGTTTTTT. Translating it yields CASRGENTGELFF.

This clone has only a few counts. The V gene is TRBV9, the J gene TRBJ2-1; D tentatively reads TRBD1 or TRBD2 (5 bases each). CDR3 length: 15 residues. The V and J ends lost 0 bases and 1 base respectively, with 8 bases between them. The germline gives CDR1 SGDLS, CDR2 YYNGEE. CDR3 nucleotide sequence: TGTGCCAGCAGCGTAGGCAGGGAGTCCTACAATGAGCAGTTCTTC. It yields the protein CASSVGRESYNEQFF.

The genes are TRBV27 and TRBJ2-3; D remains unclear. Deletions cut 0 bases from V and 4 bases from J, with 2 bases between. The CDR3 spans 12 residues. Germline lookup yields CDR1 MNHEY and CDR2 SMNVEV (reference sequence). CDR3 amino acids: CASSLSPDTQYF. The CDR3 DNA reads TGTGCCAGCAGTTTATCTCCAGATACGCAGTATTTT.

As regards this clone: Other DNA sequences in this sample translate to the same CDR3. The genes are TRBV30 and TRBJ2-7; D might be TRBD1 (7 bases). This CDR3 region has 13 residues. Trimming took 5 bases from V and 0 from J, leaving 11 bases between them. CDR1 and CDR2 from the germline V gene are GTSNPN and SVGIG (reference sequence). The CDR3 DNA reads TGTGCCTGGTCCCAGGGGGGCTCCTACGAGCAGTACTTC. Protein: CAWSQGGSYEQYF.

This clone has just one count. The chain carries TRBV27 and TRBJ1-1; possible D gene TRBD1, 5 bases. V was cut by 6 bases and J by 9 bases, with 23 bases left in between. This CDR3 region has 15 residues. CDR1 is MNHEY and CDR2 is SMNVEV in the germline V gene (reference sequence). This chain's CDR3 is CASRPNIGAETKAFF. The CDR3 coding sequence is TGTGCCAGCAGGCCGAACATAGGGGCCGAAACAAAAGCTTTCTTT.

The chain couples TRBV5-8 to TRBJ2-7; possible D gene TRBD1, 6 bases. The CDR3 extends over 14 amino acids. V dropped 5 bases and J dropped 3 bases, with 15 bases sitting between them. Germline V gives CDR1 SGHTS, CDR2 YDEGEE. CDR3: CASRPGQLNYEQYF. The CDR3 DNA reads as TGTGCCAGCAGGCCGGGACAATTAAACTACGAGCAGTACTTC.

Concerning this clone itself: The same CDR3 arises from other DNA sequences in this sample as well. The chain is built from TRBV6-5 and TRBJ2-7; D is undetermined. Trimming took 2 bases from V and 2 from J, leaving 4 bases between them. From germline, CDR1 is MNHEY and CDR2 SVGAGI. This CDR3 contains 12 residues. In DNA, the CDR3 is TGTGCCAGCAGTTACAGTACCTACGAGCAGTACTTC. Protein sequence: CASSYSTYEQYF.

The V gene is TRBV18, the J gene TRBJ2-2; D might be TRBD1 or TRBD2, each matching 5 bases. Germline lookup yields CDR1 KGHSH and CDR2 LQKENI. The length of the CDR3 is 15 residues. Trimming cost V 2 bases and J 3 bases, with 10 bases left between them. The CDR3 DNA sequence: TGTGCCAGCTCACCAACGGGGACGGACACCGGGGAGCTGTTTTTT. It yields the protein CASSPTGTDTGELFF.

This clone was found once. The CDR3 region has the DNA TGCGCCAGCAGCCAAGAGGTATGGCTGGGGAAGTACTTC. Encoded protein: CASSQEVWLGKYF. The rearrangement links TRBV4-1 to TRBJ2-7; no firm D call. V lost 0 bases, J lost 11 bases, and 14 bases lay in between. The CDR3 extends over 13 amino acids. The germline V gene encodes CDR1 MGHRA and CDR2 YSYEKL.

V gene TRBV28 combines with J gene TRBJ2-5; TRBD1 agrees at 9 bases. V was clipped by 5 bases and J by 4 bases; unmatched bases: 5. The CDR3 consists of 14 residues. Germline CDR1 MDHEN, CDR2 SYDVKM. CDR3 protein: CASSETGGTETQYF. In DNA form, the CDR3 reads TGTGCCAGCAGTGAGACAGGGGGGACAGAGACCCAGTACTTC. Complete variable domain (other parts from reference TRBV28 and TRBJ2-5): DVKVTQSSRYLVKRTGEKVFLECVQDMDHENMFWYRQDPGLGLRLIYFSYDVKMKEKGDIPEGYSVSREKKERFSLILESASTNQTSMYLCASSETGGTETQYFGPGTRLLVL.

The chain employs TRBV5-6 and TRBJ2-5; 8 bases are a match to TRBD2. CDR1 and CDR2 from the germline V gene are SGHDT and YYEEEE. This CDR3 is 15 amino acids long. Trimming cost V 3 bases and J 5 bases; bases outside gene matches: 9. The CDR3 sequence: CASSWVGERGETQYF. The DNA of the CDR3 is TGTGCCAGCAGCTGGGTGGGCGAGCGGGGGGAGACCCAGTACTTC.

This chain joins TRBV12-5 and TRBJ2-2; D perhaps matches TRBD2 (6 bases). Germline V lookup: CDR1 LGHNT, CDR2 FRNRAP. V shed 0 bases and J shed 7 bases, with 15 bases lying between them. This CDR3 is built from 16 residues. This CDR3 reads CASGLVLAPGGGELFF. The CDR3 nucleotides are TGTGCTAGTGGTTTGGTACTAGCACCTGGAGGCGGGGAGCTGTTTTTT.

The rearrangement joins TRBV7-8 to TRBJ2-3; D possibly matches TRBD1 or TRBD2 (5 bases each). The CDR3 contains 16 residues. V shed 7 bases and J shed 3 bases, with 20 bases lying between them. Germline CDR1 and CDR2: SGHVS and FQNEAQ. This chain's CDR3 is CASTPPGPWGTDTQYF. The CDR3, as DNA: TGTGCCAGCACCCCACCGGGACCCTGGGGGACAGATACGCAGTATTTT. The full variable domain, in which reference TRBV7-8 and TRBJ2-3 provide the parts outside the CDR3, is GAGVSQSPRYKVAKRGQDVALRCDPISGHVSLFWYQQALGQGPEFLTYFQNEAQLDKSGLPSDRFFAERPEGSVSTLKIQRTQQEDSAVYLCASTPPGPWGTDTQYFGPGTRLTVL.

The CDR3 coding sequence is TGTGCCAGTGGAACAGCCTACTGGGCCCCCGACACTGAAGCTTTCTTT. It specifies CASGTAYWAPDTEAFF. The chain combines TRBV19 with TRBJ1-1; no firm D call. Trimming took off 8 bases at V and 3 bases at J, with 22 bases between the two ends. Germline CDR1 reads LNHDA; CDR2 reads SQIVND (reference sequence). The CDR3 sequence is 16 residues long.

The chain joins TRBV10-3 to TRBJ2-7, with TRBD1 matching over 9 bases. The CDR3 consists of 15 residues. The germline V gene has CDR1 ENHRY and CDR2 SYGVKD. V shed 3 bases, J shed 6 bases, and the junction held 9 bases outside the gene matches. The CDR3 region has the DNA TGTGCCATCAGTGATCCAGGGACAGGGTACGCCGAGCAGTACTTC. Its translation is CAISDPGTGYAEQYF.

This clone was counted between two and nine times. This chain connects TRBV7-9 to TRBJ2-7, with D perhaps given as TRBD1 or TRBD2 (6 bases each). V was cut by 5 bases and J by 3 bases, with 14 bases left in between. Germline V gives CDR1 SEHNR, CDR2 FQNEAQ (reference sequence). This CDR3 has 14 amino acids. The DNA for the CDR3 is TGTGCCAGCAGCGGCGGGACGGACAGCTACGAGCAGTACTTC. Translation: CASSGGTDSYEQYF.

This sequence joins TRBV28 and TRBJ1-2; a weak D match, TRBD1 (6 bases). Trimming took 2 bases from V and 9 from J, leaving 16 bases between them. This CDR3 comprises 14 residues. Germline CDR1 reads MDHEN; CDR2 reads SYDVKM. The CDR3 region has the DNA TGTGCCAGCAGTTTAACGGGGGGCCAGGGTAGCTACACCTTC. This translates into CASSLTGGQGSYTF.

The chain combines TRBV27 with TRBJ2-7; 8 positions match TRBD2. The V gene's germline CDR1 is MNHEY and CDR2 SMNVEV (reference sequence). The length of the CDR3 is 14 residues. V lost 5 bases, J lost 7 bases, and 10 bases stayed unmatched. The CDR3 sequence: CASSPRGDLEEQYF. CDR3 nucleotides: TGTGCCAGCAGTCCGCGGGGGGACTTAGAAGAGCAGTACTTC.

The rearrangement joins TRBV11-2 to TRBJ1-2; no clear D gene. V lost 1 base, J lost 4 bases, and 7 bases lay in between. CDR3 size: 13 residues. Per the germline V gene, CDR1 is SGHAT and CDR2 is FQNNGV. As DNA, the CDR3 is TGTGCCAGCAGCTTAGGCCGCAGCTATGGCTACACCTTC. The encoded protein is CASSLGRSYGYTF.

The chain combines TRBV27 with TRBJ1-2; D uncertain. Germline V gene lookup returns CDR1 MNHEY and CDR2 SMNVEV (reference sequence). The CDR3 has 14 residues. The V gene lost 5 bases and the J gene lost 5 bases, with 15 bases spanning the gap. CDR3 region: CASSPLGPVYGYTF. CDR3 nucleotide sequence: TGTGCCAGCAGTCCGCTAGGACCAGTTTATGGCTACACCTTC.

The rearrangement links TRBV5-1 to TRBJ2-1; either TRBD1 or TRBD2 may supply D (5 bases each). The CDR3 spans 18 residues. Germline V gives CDR1 SGHRS, CDR2 YFSETQ. V lost 4 bases and J 3 bases, leaving 23 bases between the germline ends. The CDR3 loop reads CASSNLIRDGVIYNEQFF. The DNA of the CDR3 is TGCGCCAGCAGCAACCTAATCCGGGACGGGGTTATCTACAATGAGCAGTTCTTC.

The genes are TRBV2 and TRBJ2-3, with TRBD2 as a possible D gene (5 bases). Trimming left V 6 bases short and J 1 base short, with 11 bases between. CDR3 size: 14 residues. Per germline, CDR1 SNHLY and CDR2 FYNNEI. The DNA for the CDR3 is TGTGCCAGCAGCGAGGACTCGGGCACAGATACGCAGTATTTT. It translates to CASSEDSGTDTQYF. The full variable domain, its missing parts supplied by reference TRBV2 and TRBJ2-3, is EPEVTQTPSHQVTQMGQEVILRCVPISNHLYFYWYRQILGQKVEFLVSFYNNEISEKSEIFDDQFSVERPDGSNFTLKIRSTKLEDSAMYFCASSEDSGTDTQYFGPGTRLTVL.

This chain joins TRBV7-9 and TRBJ2-2; D is perhaps TRBD2 (6 bases). CDR3 length: 13 amino acids. V was clipped by 4 bases and J by 5 bases, with 8 bases between them. Germline V gene data show CDR1 as SEHNR and CDR2 as FQNEAQ (reference sequence). The CDR3 loop is CASSSGLTGELFF. In DNA, the CDR3 is TGTGCCAGCAGCTCTGGACTAACCGGGGAGCTGTTTTTT.

The chain recombines TRBV10-3 with TRBJ2-1; 13 bases line up with TRBD2. After removal of 7 bases from V and 9 bases from J, the junction contained 9 bases not matched to a gene. The CDR3 is 15 amino acids. Per germline, CDR1 ENHRY and CDR2 SYGVKD. The CDR3 DNA reads TGTGCCATCACCGCACTAGCGGGGGGGCCAATTGAGCAGTTCTTC. Amino acid sequence: CAITALAGGPIEQFF.